This TCR beta chain originates from a study of radiation and T cells in renal cell carcinoma. The wider study: Nephrectomy followed 15 Gy stereotactic body radiation by 4 weeks. Study findings and constraints: Top tumor clonotypes rose in blood 2 weeks post-radiation, then contracted.

The V gene's germline CDR1 is SGHRS and CDR2 YFSETQ. The CDR3 has 16 residues. The junction had 10 bases not matched to a gene; V was cut back by 2 bases and J by 5 bases. Sequenced by immunoSEQ multiplex PCR; TCRdb stores in-frame clones only, minus some. This sample yields approximately 94,000 clones, of which 82% are seen a single time; roughly 6.8% belongs to the top ten. Concerning this clone: Its antigen is currently unknown.

The sample's time point: baseline pretreatment blood. Treatment specified: 15 Gy SBRT to primary tumor, nephrectomy 4 weeks later. Serial blood draws occurred at baseline and 2 and 4 weeks post-SBRT. The sequence came from a man in his sixties with renal cell carcinoma. Sequenced material: blood, taken from a patient whose treatment included radiotherapy and nephrectomy. The chain carries TRBV5-1 and TRBJ2-3; 8 nucleotides agree with TRBD1. The CDR3 sequence: CASSLVAGGAVDTQYF. CDR3 bases: TGCGCCAGCAGCTTAGTGGCAGGGGGCGCGGTAGATACGCAGTATTTT.